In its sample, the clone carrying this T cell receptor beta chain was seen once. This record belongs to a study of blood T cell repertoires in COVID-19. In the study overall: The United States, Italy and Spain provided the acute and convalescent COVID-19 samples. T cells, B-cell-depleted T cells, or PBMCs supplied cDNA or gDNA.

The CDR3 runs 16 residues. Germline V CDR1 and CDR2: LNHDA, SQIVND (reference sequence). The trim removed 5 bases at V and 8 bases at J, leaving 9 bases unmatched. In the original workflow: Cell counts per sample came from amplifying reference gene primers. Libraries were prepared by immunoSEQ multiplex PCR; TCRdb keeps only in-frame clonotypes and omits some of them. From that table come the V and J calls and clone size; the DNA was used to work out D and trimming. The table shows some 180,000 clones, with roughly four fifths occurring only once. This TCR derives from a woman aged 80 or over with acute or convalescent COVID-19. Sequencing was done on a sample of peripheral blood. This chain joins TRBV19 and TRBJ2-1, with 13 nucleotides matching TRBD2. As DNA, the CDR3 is TGTGCCAGTAGTCCACGGACTAGCGGGAGCGTCTATGAGCAGTTCTTC. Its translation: CASSPRTSGSVYEQFF.